The rows below give T cell receptor beta chains drawn from one sample of a study of CD8+CD57+ T cells in acquired aplastic anemia. TCRdb ran MiXCR on the reads and lists one entry per CDR3 protein. In the table there are some 200,000 distinct CDR3 sequences, under 55% of which are singletons. The sample was sorted CD4+, CD8+, or CD8+CD57+ T cells (not recorded which) from PBMCs. The receptors derive from a human donor with aplastic anemia. Both conserved end residues are part of each CDR3. A D gene is named only where the DNA matches it firmly. Size tells how often a clone was seen (once, few, many) or the class of an expanded clone, and some rows leave it out.

d_gene,abundance,j_gene,v_gene,CDR3aa,CDR3nt
NA,few,TRBJ2-7,TRBV15,CATSGSRGSEQYF,TGTGCCACCAGCGGGTCGAGAGGGTCCGAGCAGTACTTC
TRBD1,NA,TRBJ2-1,TRBV7-4,CASSTSDRVRYNEQFF,TGTGCCAGCAGCACATCGGACAGGGTTAGGTACAATGAGCAGTTCTTC
TRBD1,many,TRBJ2-3,TRBV2,CASSAQGDTQYF,TGTGCCAGCAGTGCACAGGGGGATACGCAGTATTTT
TRBD2,many,TRBJ2-3,TRBV24-1,CATSDFGGRADTQYF,TGTGCCACCAGTGATTTCGGCGGGAGGGCAGATACGCAGTATTTT
NA,NA,TRBJ1-5,TRBV28,CASSSPATSTDTQHF,TGTGCCAGCAGTTCTCCCGCAACTAGCACAGATACGCAGCATTTT
NA,NA,TRBJ2-2,TRBV20-1,CSVSNFAGELFF,TGCAGTGTTAGCAACTTCGCCGGGGAGCTGTTTTTT
NA,NA,TRBJ2-5,TRBV7-2,CASSLSSMGAYGFQYF,TGTGCCAGCAGCTTATCGTCGATGGGCGCGTACGGGTTCCAGTACTTC
TRBD2,NA,TRBJ2-3,TRBV20-1,CSAGTSGYTDTQYF,TGCAGTGCTGGGACTAGCGGGTACACAGATACGCAGTATTTT
NA,many,TRBJ1-1,TRBV5-1,CASSLGTVNTEAFF,TGCGCCAGCAGCTTAGGCACAGTGAACACTGAAGCTTTCTTT
NA,NA,TRBJ2-2,TRBV9,CASGGAATGELFF,TGTGCCAGCGGGGGGGCAGCGACCGGGGAGCTGTTTTTT
NA,NA,TRBJ1-2,TRBV20-1,CSASSPSGGVYGYTF,TGCAGTGCTAGCTCTCCGTCGGGAGGTGTCTATGGCTACACCTTC
NA,NA,TRBJ2-7,TRBV2,CASRNPATNYEQYF,TGTGCCAGCAGAAATCCGGCGACCAACTACGAGCAGTACTTC
NA,NA,TRBJ1-6,TRBV5-4,CASSQRLHNSPLHF,TGTGCCAGCAGCCAGCGACTCCATAATTCACCCCTCCACTTT
NA,once,TRBJ2-5,TRBV7-9,CASSLLPQETQYF,TGTGCCAGCAGCTTACTTCCACAAGAGACCCAGTACTTC
NA,few,TRBJ2-7,TRBV29-1,CSVATTSYEQYF,TGCAGCGTTGCCACAACTTCCTACGAGCAGTACTTC
TRBD2,NA,TRBJ2-7,TRBV9,CASSRTSGGTYEQYF,TGTGCCAGCAGCCGTACGAGCGGGGGGACCTACGAGCAGTACTTC
NA,NA,TRBJ1-5,TRBV6-1,CASKEAYSNQPQHF,TGTGCCAGCAAAGAAGCCTATAGCAATCAGCCCCAGCATTTT
NA,many,TRBJ1-6,TRBV3-1,CASSVSDNSPLHF,TGTGCCAGCTCGGTCTCCGATAATTCACCCCTCCACTTT
NA,many,TRBJ2-2,TRBV6-4,CASRDQGYTGELFF,TGTGCCAGCAGAGACCAGGGATATACCGGGGAGCTGTTTTTT
NA,few,TRBJ1-1,TRBV7-3,CASRGGGSTEAFF,TGTGCCAGCAGGGGGGGTGGCTCCACTGAAGCTTTCTTT
TRBD2,NA,TRBJ2-2,TRBV9,CASSTSGSSTGELFF,TGTGCCAGCAGTACTAGCGGGAGTAGCACCGGGGAGCTGTTTTTT
NA,few,TRBJ1-1,TRBV19,CASSKPPTNTEAFF,TGTGCCAGTAGTAAGCCACCCACGAACACTGAAGCTTTCTTT
NA,many,TRBJ1-6,TRBV16,CASSRTGSSYNSPLHF,TGTGCCAGCAGCCGAACAGGGAGCTCCTATAATTCACCCCTCCACTTT
TRBD1,many,TRBJ1-2,TRBV24-1,CATSDMGTGEVHGYTF,TGTGCCACCAGTGATATGGGGACAGGGGAGGTCCATGGCTACACCTTC
NA,NA,TRBJ1-2,TRBV5-1,CASSLTRYGYTF,TGCGCCAGCAGCTTAACAAGGTATGGCTACACCTTC
TRBD1,many,TRBJ2-1,TRBV20-1,CSARRGDRGIRQFF,TGCAGTGCTAGAAGGGGGGACAGGGGCATTCGGCAGTTCTTC
NA,NA,TRBJ1-2,TRBV7-2,CASSSYRVLKGYTF,TGTGCCAGCAGCTCTTACAGGGTTCTTAAGGGCTACACCTTC
NA,NA,TRBJ1-3,TRBV24-1,CATSDSGNTIYF,TGTGCCACCAGTGACTCCGGAAACACCATATATTTT
NA,few,TRBJ2-6,TRBV3-1,CASSQDSGASGANVLTF,TGTGCCAGCAGCCAAGATTCCGGAGCCTCTGGGGCCAACGTCCTGACTTTC
TRBD1,NA,TRBJ1-1,TRBV10-3,CAISPSQGAKLREAFF,TGTGCCATCAGCCCTTCACAGGGGGCGAAGTTAAGGGAAGCTTTCTTT
NA,NA,TRBJ1-2,TRBV7-9,CASSFSGDGYTF,TGTGCCAGCAGCTTCTCAGGGGACGGCTACACCTTC
NA,many,TRBJ2-1,TRBV7-2,CASSLRASSNEQFF,TGTGCCAGCAGCTTACGGGCATCTTCCAATGAGCAGTTCTTC
NA,NA,TRBJ1-6,TRBV11-2,CASSLGIRRRGNSPLHF,TGTGCCAGCAGCTTAGGAATCCGTCGGCGCGGGAATTCACCCCTCCACTTT
TRBD2,many,TRBJ2-3,TRBV6-5,CASSYATSGRSTDTQYF,TGTGCCAGCAGTTACGCTACTAGCGGGAGGAGCACAGATACGCAGTATTTT
TRBD2,NA,TRBJ2-3,TRBV20-1,CSAREAGGYTDTQYF,TGCAGTGCTAGAGAAGCGGGGGGGTACACAGATACGCAGTATTTT
TRBD1,once,TRBJ2-2,TRBV12-3/TRBV12-4,CASSLIPGQEGAGELSF,TGTGCCAGCAGTTTGATCCCGGGACAGGAGGGGGCCGGGGAGCTGTCTTTT
NA,once,TRBJ1-6,TRBV2,CASRSNRESPLHF,TGTGCCAGCCGATCCAACAGGGAATCACCCCTCCACTTT
NA,NA,TRBJ2-1,TRBV11-2,CASSLSIGQPYNEQFF,TGTGCCAGCAGCTTAAGTATAGGACAGCCCTACAATGAGCAGTTCTTC
TRBD2,NA,TRBJ2-7,TRBV20-1,CSASPGTTLGSYEQYF,TGCAGTGCTTCGCCCGGGACTACCTTGGGGTCCTACGAGCAGTACTTC
TRBD1,few,TRBJ2-1,TRBV12-3/TRBV12-4,CASSSKPGQGYTEQFF,TGTGCCAGCAGTTCCAAACCGGGACAGGGATATACTGAGCAGTTCTTC
NA,many,TRBJ2-7,TRBV4-1,CASSQEASVSPYEQYF,TGCGCCAGCAGCCAAGAGGCGAGTGTCTCCCCCTACGAGCAGTACTTC
NA,NA,TRBJ1-2,TRBV20-1,CSARDGSGVGYTF,TGCAGTGCTAGAGATGGTTCAGGGGTTGGCTACACCTTC
NA,few,TRBJ1-2,TRBV7-2,CASSLESQTGYTF,TGTGCCAGCAGCTTAGAATCCCAGACTGGCTACACCTTC
NA,NA,TRBJ1-6,TRBV15,CATSRVSEGSSPLQF,TGTGCCACCAGCAGAGTCAGCGAGGGGAGTTCACCCCTCCAATTT
NA,NA,TRBJ1-1,TRBV6-5,CASSPIGQNTEAFF,TGTGCCAGCAGTCCCATAGGGCAGAACACTGAAGCTTTCTTT
NA,NA,TRBJ2-7,TRBV9,CASSQGPSSSEQYF,TGTGCCAGCAGCCAAGGTCCCTCCTCTAGCGAGCAGTACTTC
NA,NA,TRBJ1-2,TRBV10-3,CAISDPFVEGRGYGYTF,TGTGCCATCAGTGACCCCTTCGTCGAAGGGAGGGGGTATGGCTACACCTTC
TRBD2,large,TRBJ2-7,TRBV2,CASRGEAGAYEQYF,TGTGCCAGCAGGGGCGAAGCGGGAGCCTACGAGCAGTACTTC
NA,NA,TRBJ2-7,TRBV20-1,CSARDSGRGTYEQYF,TGCAGTGCTAGAGATTCTGGCCGGGGAACCTACGAGCAGTACTTC
NA,NA,TRBJ1-4,TRBV10-3,CAINSGLGEKLFF,TGTGCCATCAATTCAGGGTTAGGAGAAAAACTGTTTTTT
NA,once,TRBJ1-2,TRBV6-1,CASSPHNSNYGYTF,TGTGCCAGCAGTCCCCACAACTCTAACTATGGCTACACCTTC
NA,many,TRBJ1-6,TRBV14,CASSQDGTRSPLHF,TGTGCCAGCAGCCAAGACGGGACCCGATCACCCCTCCACTTT
NA,NA,TRBJ2-5,TRBV24-1,CATSAGRETQYF,TGTGCCACCAGTGCAGGGAGAGAGACCCAGTACTTC